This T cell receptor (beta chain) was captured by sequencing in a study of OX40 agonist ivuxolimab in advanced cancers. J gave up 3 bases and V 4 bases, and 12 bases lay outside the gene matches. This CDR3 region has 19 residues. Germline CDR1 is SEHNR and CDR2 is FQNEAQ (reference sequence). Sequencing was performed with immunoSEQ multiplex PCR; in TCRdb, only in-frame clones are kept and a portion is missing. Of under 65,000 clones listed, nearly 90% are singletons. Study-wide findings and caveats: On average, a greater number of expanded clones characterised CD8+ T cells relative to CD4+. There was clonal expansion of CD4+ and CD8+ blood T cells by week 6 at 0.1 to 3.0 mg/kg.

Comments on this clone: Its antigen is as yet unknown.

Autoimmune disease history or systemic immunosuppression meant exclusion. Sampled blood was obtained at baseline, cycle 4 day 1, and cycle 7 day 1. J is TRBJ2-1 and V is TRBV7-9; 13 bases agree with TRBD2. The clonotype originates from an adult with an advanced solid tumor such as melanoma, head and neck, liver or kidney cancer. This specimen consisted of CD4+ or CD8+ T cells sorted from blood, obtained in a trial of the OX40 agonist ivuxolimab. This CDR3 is CASSSTGTSGIKLYNEQFF. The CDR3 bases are TGTGCCAGCAGCTCTACCGGGACTAGCGGGATCAAGCTCTACAATGAGCAGTTCTTC.